A selection of T cell receptor beta chains follows, all from one sample in a study of a mutant IDH1 vaccine in newly diagnosed glioma. Clones were read by immunoSEQ multiplex PCR, and TCRdb kept only the in-frame ones, dropping some. Here the sample spans over 25,000 clones, roughly 90% being singletons. Antigen specificity for these receptors is unknown. The sequencing used PBMCs, collected from a glioma patient whose treatment included an IDH1 peptide vaccine. The receptor set was obtained from a man aged 35 to 55 with glioma. Each CDR3 is given with its conserved first and last residue. D genes are given only for firm matches. Only some rows state a clone size, as once, few, many or a class for expanded clones.

clone_size: NA; j_call: TRBJ1-5; cdr3_length: 15; v_call: TRBV7-6; d_call: NA; cdr3_aa: CASSFSAGMNQPQHF; cdr3_nt: TGTGCCAGCAGCTTTTCAGCCGGGATGAATCAGCCCCAGCATTTT
clone_size: NA; j_call: TRBJ1-1; cdr3_length: 13; v_call: TRBV28; d_call: NA; cdr3_aa: CASSSQPGTEAFF; cdr3_nt: TGTGCCAGCAGTTCACAACCTGGCACTGAAGCTTTCTTT
clone_size: few; j_call: TRBJ2-2; cdr3_length: 15; v_call: TRBV5-1; d_call: NA; cdr3_aa: CASSWGSGNTGELFF; cdr3_nt: TGCGCCAGCAGCTGGGGGTCAGGGAACACCGGGGAGCTGTTTTTT
clone_size: NA; j_call: TRBJ1-3; cdr3_length: 15; v_call: TRBV10-3; d_call: TRBD1; cdr3_aa: CAISDTGVSGNTIYF; cdr3_nt: TGTGCCATCAGTGATACAGGGGTCTCTGGAAACACCATATATTTT
clone_size: NA; j_call: TRBJ2-7; cdr3_length: 15; v_call: TRBV7-2; d_call: TRBD2; cdr3_aa: CASSLALAGVNEQYF; cdr3_nt: TGTGCCAGCAGCTTAGCACTAGCGGGAGTTAACGAGCAGTACTTC
clone_size: NA; j_call: TRBJ2-2; cdr3_length: 16; v_call: TRBV13; d_call: NA; cdr3_aa: CASSQNSGTPTGELFF; cdr3_nt: TGTGCCAGCAGCCAAAATTCCGGGACACCGACCGGGGAGCTGTTTTTT
clone_size: NA; j_call: TRBJ2-6; cdr3_length: 12; v_call: TRBV19; d_call: NA; cdr3_aa: CASNVGANVLTF; cdr3_nt: TGTGCCAGTAACGTTGGGGCCAACGTCCTGACTTTC
clone_size: NA; j_call: TRBJ2-1; cdr3_length: 12; v_call: TRBV11-3; d_call: NA; cdr3_aa: CASSLTYNEQFF; cdr3_nt: TGTGCCAGCAGCCTGACCTACAATGAGCAGTTCTTC
clone_size: NA; j_call: TRBJ1-4; cdr3_length: 15; v_call: TRBV4-3; d_call: NA; cdr3_aa: CASSQEVGTNEKLFF; cdr3_nt: TGCGCCAGCAGCCAAGAGGTGGGGACTAATGAAAAACTGTTTTTT
clone_size: NA; j_call: TRBJ1-2; cdr3_length: 15; v_call: TRBV30; d_call: NA; cdr3_aa: CAWSGGTGPHYGYTF; cdr3_nt: TGTGCCTGGAGTGGGGGAACCGGGCCTCACTATGGCTACACCTTC
clone_size: NA; j_call: TRBJ1-5; cdr3_length: 17; v_call: TRBV6-1; d_call: TRBD1; cdr3_aa: CASSDHRTGSGNQPQHF; cdr3_nt: TGTGCCAGCAGTGACCACAGGACAGGGTCGGGCAATCAGCCCCAGCATTTT
clone_size: once; j_call: TRBJ2-1; cdr3_length: 17; v_call: TRBV4-2; d_call: TRBD2; cdr3_aa: CASSQDVGSGGANEQFF; cdr3_nt: TGTGCCAGCAGCCAAGATGTTGGTAGCGGGGGGGCTAATGAGCAGTTCTTC
clone_size: NA; j_call: TRBJ1-2; cdr3_length: 12; v_call: TRBV5-8; d_call: NA; cdr3_aa: CASSLRSYGYTF; cdr3_nt: TGTGCCAGCAGCTTGAGAAGTTATGGCTACACCTTC
clone_size: NA; j_call: TRBJ1-2; cdr3_length: 15; v_call: TRBV28; d_call: NA; cdr3_aa: CASSFWTLVNYGYTF; cdr3_nt: TGTGCCAGCAGTTTTTGGACACTTGTCAACTATGGCTACACCTTC
clone_size: NA; j_call: TRBJ1-1; cdr3_length: 17; v_call: TRBV7-9; d_call: TRBD1; cdr3_aa: CASSFLPGQGLRTEAFF; cdr3_nt: TGTGCCAGCAGCTTCCTCCCGGGACAGGGTTTGCGGACTGAAGCTTTCTTT
clone_size: few; j_call: TRBJ1-1; cdr3_length: 13; v_call: TRBV7-8; d_call: NA; cdr3_aa: CASSTRQRMEAFF; cdr3_nt: TGTGCCAGCAGCACACGACAGAGGATGGAAGCTTTCTTT
clone_size: once; j_call: TRBJ2-7; cdr3_length: 16; v_call: TRBV11-2; d_call: TRBD1; cdr3_aa: CASSPFPDRGHYEQYF; cdr3_nt: TGTGCCAGCAGCCCGTTCCCCGACAGGGGACACTACGAGCAGTACTTC
clone_size: NA; j_call: TRBJ2-6; cdr3_length: 17; v_call: TRBV2; d_call: NA; cdr3_aa: CASSVSGGASGANVLTF; cdr3_nt: TGTGCCAGCAGTGTCTCAGGGGGGGCCTCTGGGGCCAACGTCCTGACTTTC
clone_size: NA; j_call: TRBJ2-6; cdr3_length: 17; v_call: TRBV5-1; d_call: NA; cdr3_aa: CASSLRGQGAGANVLTF; cdr3_nt: TGCGCCAGCAGCCTCCGGGGACAAGGAGCTGGGGCCAACGTCCTGACTTTC
clone_size: NA; j_call: TRBJ2-7; cdr3_length: 14; v_call: TRBV28; d_call: TRBD1; cdr3_aa: CASRQPGQTYEQYF; cdr3_nt: TGTGCCAGCAGACAACCGGGACAGACCTACGAGCAGTACTTC
clone_size: NA; j_call: TRBJ1-1; cdr3_length: 14; v_call: TRBV19; d_call: TRBD1; cdr3_aa: CASGRQGQNTEAFF; cdr3_nt: TGTGCCAGTGGCAGACAGGGCCAGAACACTGAAGCTTTCTTT
clone_size: NA; j_call: TRBJ1-1; cdr3_length: 15; v_call: TRBV19; d_call: NA; cdr3_aa: CASSIAGYGVTEAFF; cdr3_nt: TGTGCCAGTAGTATAGCAGGGTATGGTGTGACTGAAGCTTTCTTT
clone_size: NA; j_call: TRBJ1-5; cdr3_length: 15; v_call: TRBV27; d_call: TRBD1; cdr3_aa: CASSSYGTGNQPQHF; cdr3_nt: TGTGCCAGCAGTTCGTATGGGACAGGGAATCAGCCCCAGCATTTT
clone_size: NA; j_call: TRBJ1-2; cdr3_length: 14; v_call: TRBV14; d_call: TRBD1; cdr3_aa: CASSQGDSHYGYTF; cdr3_nt: TGTGCCAGCAGCCAAGGGGACAGTCACTATGGCTACACCTTC
clone_size: NA; j_call: TRBJ2-1; cdr3_length: 15; v_call: TRBV7-2; d_call: NA; cdr3_aa: CASSSQSSSYNEQFF; cdr3_nt: TGTGCCAGCAGCTCCCAGTCAAGCTCCTACAATGAGCAGTTCTTC
clone_size: NA; j_call: TRBJ2-7; cdr3_length: 15; v_call: TRBV27; d_call: NA; cdr3_aa: CASSLSRGLSYEQYF; cdr3_nt: TGTGCCAGCAGTTTATCCAGGGGACTCTCCTACGAGCAGTACTTC
clone_size: NA; j_call: TRBJ2-1; cdr3_length: 8; v_call: TRBV5-1; d_call: NA; cdr3_aa: CASNEQFF; cdr3_nt: TGCGCCAGTAATGAGCAGTTCTTC
clone_size: NA; j_call: TRBJ1-1; cdr3_length: 13; v_call: TRBV5-1; d_call: NA; cdr3_aa: CASSLDSYTEAFF; cdr3_nt: TGCGCCAGCAGCTTAGACAGTTACACTGAAGCTTTCTTT
clone_size: NA; j_call: TRBJ1-1; cdr3_length: 14; v_call: TRBV27; d_call: TRBD1; cdr3_aa: CASSFRGQGSEAFF; cdr3_nt: TGTGCCAGCAGTTTCAGGGGACAGGGCTCTGAAGCTTTCTTT
clone_size: NA; j_call: TRBJ2-7; cdr3_length: 15; v_call: TRBV6-6; d_call: TRBD1; cdr3_aa: CASSPPGQAQSRQYF; cdr3_nt: TGTGCCAGCAGTCCCCCGGGACAGGCTCAATCTAGGCAGTACTTC
clone_size: NA; j_call: TRBJ1-5; cdr3_length: 15; v_call: TRBV28; d_call: TRBD1; cdr3_aa: CASSFQGARNQPQHF; cdr3_nt: TGTGCCAGCAGTTTCCAGGGGGCGCGAAATCAGCCCCAGCATTTT
clone_size: NA; j_call: TRBJ1-4; cdr3_length: 12; v_call: TRBV28; d_call: NA; cdr3_aa: CASSLPKRKLFF; cdr3_nt: TGTGCCAGCAGTTTACCCAAACGGAAACTGTTTTTT
clone_size: NA; j_call: TRBJ1-2; cdr3_length: 15; v_call: TRBV4-1; d_call: TRBD1; cdr3_aa: CASSQTGTGGYGYTF; cdr3_nt: TGCGCCAGCAGCCAAACCGGGACAGGGGGCTATGGCTACACCTTC
clone_size: NA; j_call: TRBJ1-2; cdr3_length: 19; v_call: TRBV28; d_call: TRBD1; cdr3_aa: CASSYLGTGTGPTNYGYTF; cdr3_nt: TGTGCCAGCAGTTATCTAGGCACCGGGACAGGGCCGACTAACTATGGCTACACCTTC
clone_size: NA; j_call: TRBJ1-4; cdr3_length: 12; v_call: TRBV7-9; d_call: NA; cdr3_aa: CASSLLGEKLFF; cdr3_nt: TGTGCCAGCAGCTTACTTGGTGAAAAACTGTTTTTT
clone_size: NA; j_call: TRBJ1-4; cdr3_length: 13; v_call: TRBV5-5; d_call: NA; cdr3_aa: CASSYGPNEKLFF; cdr3_nt: TGTGCCAGCAGCTATGGGCCTAATGAAAAACTGTTTTTT
clone_size: once; j_call: TRBJ2-2; cdr3_length: 13; v_call: TRBV14; d_call: NA; cdr3_aa: CASSLGETGELFF; cdr3_nt: TGTGCCAGCAGCCTGGGGGAGACCGGGGAGCTGTTTTTT
clone_size: NA; j_call: TRBJ2-2; cdr3_length: 15; v_call: TRBV4-2; d_call: TRBD1; cdr3_aa: CASSPGTGNTGELFF; cdr3_nt: TGTGCCAGCAGCCCAGGGACAGGGAACACCGGGGAGCTGTTTTTT
clone_size: medium-sized; j_call: TRBJ2-1; cdr3_length: 11; v_call: TRBV29-1; d_call: NA; cdr3_aa: CSERSYNEQFF; cdr3_nt: TGCAGCGAGCGGAGCTACAATGAGCAGTTCTTC
clone_size: NA; j_call: TRBJ1-4; cdr3_length: 14; v_call: TRBV6-5; d_call: NA; cdr3_aa: CASSSRGLEEKLFF; cdr3_nt: TGTGCCAGCAGTTCTCGAGGGCTTGAGGAAAAACTGTTTTTT
clone_size: NA; j_call: TRBJ1-1; cdr3_length: 16; v_call: TRBV18; d_call: NA; cdr3_aa: CASSPMPADLNTEAFF; cdr3_nt: TGTGCCAGCTCACCAATGCCAGCAGACTTGAACACTGAAGCTTTCTTT
clone_size: NA; j_call: TRBJ2-5; cdr3_length: 13; v_call: TRBV5-1; d_call: NA; cdr3_aa: CASSLQLAETQYF; cdr3_nt: TGCGCCAGCAGTCTTCAGTTGGCTGAGACCCAGTACTTC
clone_size: NA; j_call: TRBJ1-1; cdr3_length: 13; v_call: TRBV7-6; d_call: NA; cdr3_aa: CASSPRGRTEAFF; cdr3_nt: TGTGCCAGCAGCCCTCGAGGGCGGACTGAAGCTTTCTTT
clone_size: once; j_call: TRBJ2-7; cdr3_length: 14; v_call: TRBV27; d_call: NA; cdr3_aa: CASSWGRASYEQYF; cdr3_nt: TGTGCCAGCAGCTGGGGACGGGCCTCCTACGAGCAGTACTTC
clone_size: once; j_call: TRBJ1-4; cdr3_length: 15; v_call: TRBV7-9; d_call: NA; cdr3_aa: CASSPRGMGNEKLFF; cdr3_nt: TGTGCCAGCAGCCCCAGGGGTATGGGAAATGAAAAACTGTTTTTT
clone_size: few; j_call: TRBJ2-7; cdr3_length: 12; v_call: TRBV21-1; d_call: NA; cdr3_aa: CASSKPGHRQYF; cdr3_nt: TGTGCCAGCAGCAAGCCCGGACACAGACAGTACTTC
clone_size: NA; j_call: TRBJ2-5; cdr3_length: 13; v_call: TRBV4-2; d_call: NA; cdr3_aa: CASSQGGRETQYF; cdr3_nt: TGTGCCAGCAGCCAGGGGGGGCGGGAGACCCAGTACTTC
clone_size: NA; j_call: TRBJ2-1; cdr3_length: 16; v_call: TRBV25-1; d_call: TRBD2; cdr3_aa: CASSESASGGHNEQFF; cdr3_nt: TGTGCCAGCAGTGAATCGGCTAGCGGGGGTCACAATGAGCAGTTCTTC
clone_size: NA; j_call: TRBJ2-3; cdr3_length: 14; v_call: TRBV7-2; d_call: NA; cdr3_aa: CASSLATAKDTQYF; cdr3_nt: TGTGCCAGCAGCTTAGCGACAGCCAAAGATACGCAGTATTTT
clone_size: once; j_call: TRBJ1-4; cdr3_length: 14; v_call: TRBV7-2; d_call: NA; cdr3_aa: CASSLGGSDEKLFF; cdr3_nt: TGTGCCAGCAGCTTAGGGGGCTCGGATGAAAAACTGTTTTTT
clone_size: NA; j_call: TRBJ2-1; cdr3_length: 17; v_call: TRBV7-7; d_call: TRBD2; cdr3_aa: CASSLEGLAGAYNEQFF; cdr3_nt: TGTGCTAGCAGCTTAGAGGGGCTAGCGGGCGCCTACAATGAGCAGTTCTTC
clone_size: once; j_call: TRBJ1-1; cdr3_length: 14; v_call: TRBV19; d_call: NA; cdr3_aa: CASSSQAVGTEAFF; cdr3_nt: TGTGCCAGTAGTAGCCAGGCCGTGGGGACTGAAGCTTTCTTT
clone_size: NA; j_call: TRBJ2-7; cdr3_length: 13; v_call: TRBV5-1; d_call: NA; cdr3_aa: CASSHGPSYEQYF; cdr3_nt: TGCGCCAGCAGCCACGGGCCTTCCTACGAGCAGTACTTC